One sample yielded the 3 T cell receptor beta chains listed below, sequenced in a study of T cell responses to AZD1222 COVID-19 vaccine. Data came from immunoSEQ multiplex PCR; TCRdb stores just in-frame clones and leaves some out. The table has 70,000 to 95,000 clones, 88% seen once. The specimen comprised peripheral blood, sampled 28 days after the second AZD1222 dose. The receptor set was obtained from an adult who received the AZD1222 COVID-19 vaccine.

The CDR3: CASSHAGVEQFF. The CDR3 nucleotides are TGTGCCAGCAGCCATGCCGGGGTTGAGCAGTTCTTC. This chain joins TRBV11-2 and TRBJ2-1, with D possibly TRBD2 on 5 matching bases. The CDR3 has 12 amino acids. V lost 5 bases and J 9 bases, leaving 11 bases between the germline ends. Germline CDR1 and CDR2: SGHAT and FQNNGV.

This clone was detected only once. Written as DNA, the CDR3 is TGTGCCAGCTCACCAGGCGTCTCTAGCACAGATACGCAGTATTTT. Amino acids: CASSPGVSSTDTQYF. The V call is TRBV18, the J call TRBJ2-3; D is unresolved. V was shortened by 2 bases and J by 0 bases, with 9 bases between the two germline ends. Germline CDR1 is KGHSH and CDR2 is LQKENI. CDR3 length equals 15 residues.

The chain employs TRBV18 and TRBJ2-7; D tentatively fits TRBD1 or TRBD2 (6 bases each). V lost 3 bases, J lost 3 bases, and 24 bases lay in between. CDR3 size: 18 residues. Germline assignment: CDR1 KGHSH and CDR2 LQKENI. The CDR3 loop is CASSPEGGRVAARYEQYF. The CDR3, as DNA: TGTGCCAGCTCACCGGAGGGGGGAAGGGTAGCAGCCCGCTACGAGCAGTACTTC.